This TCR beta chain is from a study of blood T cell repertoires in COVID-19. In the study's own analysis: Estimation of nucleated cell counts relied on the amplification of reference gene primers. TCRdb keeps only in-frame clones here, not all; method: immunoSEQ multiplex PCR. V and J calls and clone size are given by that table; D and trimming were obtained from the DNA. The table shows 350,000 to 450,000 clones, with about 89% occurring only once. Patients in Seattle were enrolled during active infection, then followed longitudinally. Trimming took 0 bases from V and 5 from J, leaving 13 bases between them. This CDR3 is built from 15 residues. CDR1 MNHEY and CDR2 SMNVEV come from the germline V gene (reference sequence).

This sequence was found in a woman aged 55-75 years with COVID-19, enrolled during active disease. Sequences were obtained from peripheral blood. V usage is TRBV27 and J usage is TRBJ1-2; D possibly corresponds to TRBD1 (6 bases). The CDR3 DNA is TGTGCCAGCAGTTTATCAGGGGGAAGGGGATATGGCTACACCTTC. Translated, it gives CASSLSGGRGYGYTF.